This T cell receptor (beta chain) originates from a study of blood T cell repertoires in COVID-19. For the study at large: Some COVID-19 samples were acute and others convalescent; all came from the United States, Italy and Spain.

Under the authors' procedure: Reference gene primer amplification in the assay estimated nucleated cell counts. Data came from immunoSEQ multiplex PCR; TCRdb stores just in-frame clones and leaves some out. V, J and clone size are taken as reported in that table, and D and trimming were inferred from the DNA itself. The data show around 56,000 clones, with about 73% seen just once and roughly 14% held by the top ten. The V gene lost 2 bases and the J gene lost 6 bases, with 11 bases spanning the gap. In germline, CDR1 is SGHRS, CDR2 YFSETQ. The CDR3 contains 13 residues. The clonotype comes from a woman in her 70s with acute or convalescent COVID-19. This chain links TRBV5-1 with TRBJ1-1; possibly TRBD1 for D (5 bases). Material for sequencing was peripheral blood. The CDR3 sequence: CASSLSRDSEAFF. CDR3 DNA sequence: TGCGCCAGCAGCTTAAGCAGGGATTCTGAAGCTTTCTTT.